The 17 T cell receptor beta chains given below trace back to one sample, sequenced in a study of blood T cell repertoires in COVID-19. Sequenced by immunoSEQ multiplex PCR; TCRdb stores in-frame clones only, minus some. The data show roughly 120,000 clones, around 85% seen once. The sample consisted of peripheral blood. These receptors originate from a human donor in a cohort sampled during active COVID-19.

The genes are TRBV6-2 or TRBV6-3 and TRBJ2-6; the D gene is possibly TRBD1 (6 bases). The CDR3 runs 15 residues. V was cut by 6 bases and J by 0 bases, with 9 bases left in between. Germline lookup yields CDR1 MNHEY and CDR2 SVGEGT. The CDR3 loop reads CASSDRTSGANVLTF. The CDR3 region has the DNA TGTGCCAGCAGCGACAGGACCTCTGGGGCCAACGTCCTGACTTTC.

V is TRBV7-2 and J is TRBJ2-5; maybe TRBD1 (6 bases). Germline V lookup: CDR1 SGHTA, CDR2 FQGNSA. There are 14 residues in the CDR3. V shed 4 bases and J shed 1 base, with 10 bases lying between them. CDR3 sequence (DNA): TGTGCCAGCAGCTGGACAGCTGTCCAAGAGACCCAGTACTTC. Translating gives CASSWTAVQETQYF.

The V and J genes are TRBV10-3 and TRBJ2-5; D perhaps matches TRBD2 (7 bases). The CDR3 runs 13 residues. CDR1 and CDR2 (germline): ENHRY, SYGVKD. Trimming stripped 7 bases from V and 4 bases from J, with 13 bases between. The CDR3 DNA sequence: TGTGCCATCATGGGGGGGCCCGGAGAGACCCAGTACTTC. Its protein product is CAIMGGPGETQYF.

This clone was detected many times. This chain joins TRBV3-1 (or the pseudogene TRBV3-2) and TRBJ2-3; 12 bases align to TRBD1. The germline V gene has CDR1 LGHDT and CDR2 YNNKEL (reference sequence). J lost 4 bases, V lost 6 bases, and 2 bases had no gene match. The CDR3 length is 14 residues. The CDR3 sequence: CASSGTGGPDTQYF. For the CDR3, the DNA is TGTGCCAGCAGTGGGACAGGGGGCCCAGATACGCAGTATTTT.

The J gene is TRBJ1-2, the V gene TRBV2; 10 bases match TRBD1. The CDR3 spans 15 residues. J was trimmed by 8 bases and V by 6 bases; bases with no gene match: 12. Germline V lookup: CDR1 SNHLY, CDR2 FYNNEI. CDR3: CASSPPLGQGRGYTF. The CDR3 coding sequence is TGTGCCAGCAGCCCCCCTTTGGGACAGGGGCGGGGCTACACCTTC.

The chain couples TRBV6-2 or TRBV6-3 to TRBJ2-7, with TRBD2 matching over 8 bases. The V gene's germline CDR1 is MNHEY and CDR2 SVGEGT. With V trimmed by 5 bases and J by 10 bases, 10 bases remained unmatched. This CDR3 has 13 amino acids. CDR3 protein: CASSTGGARQQYF. Here the CDR3 DNA reads TGTGCCAGCAGTACGGGGGGGGCCCGCCAACAGTACTTC.

The chain joins TRBV28 to TRBJ2-7, with 9 bases identical to TRBD1. Germline V lookup: CDR1 MDHEN, CDR2 SYDVKM. The CDR3 totals 16 residues. V gave up 6 bases and J gave up 3 bases; unmatched junction bases: 12. This chain's CDR3 is CASRAGTGPLYYEQYF. The CDR3 DNA reads TGTGCCAGCAGGGCGGGGACAGGGCCCCTTTACTACGAGCAGTACTTC.

The chain is built from TRBV27 and TRBJ2-2; TRBD1 aligns across 8 bases. The CDR3 consists of 16 residues. The V gene end was trimmed by 5 bases and the J gene end by 6 bases; junction bases not matched to a gene: 11. Looked up from germline, CDR1 is MNHEY and CDR2 is SMNVEV (reference sequence). CDR3 in DNA: TGTGCCAGCAGTCCCGACAGGGGCCATATGGCCGGGGAGCTGTTTTTT. This encodes CASSPDRGHMAGELFF.

The chain combines TRBV14 with TRBJ2-3; 7 bases fit TRBD1. After removal of 6 bases from V and 5 bases from J, the junction contained 5 bases not matched to a gene. In germline, CDR1 is SGHDN, CDR2 FVKESK. The CDR3 is 13 amino acids. The CDR3 spells CASRGQVGDTQYF. Here the CDR3 DNA reads TGTGCCAGCAGAGGACAGGTCGGAGATACGCAGTATTTT.

The V and J genes are TRBV25-1 and TRBJ2-7, with 10 bases identical to TRBD1. The CDR3 runs 16 residues. Losses at the gene ends were 9 bases for V and 6 bases for J; bases not matched to a gene: 17. Germline loops: CDR1 MGHDK, CDR2 SYGVNS. The CDR3 DNA follows: TGTGCCAGTACTACATCCCGGACAGGGGGAGGTTCCGAGCAGTACTTC. Translating gives CASTTSRTGGGSEQYF.

CDR3 protein: CASRWGQSYNSPLHF. CDR3 DNA: TGTGCCAGCAGATGGGGACAGAGCTATAATTCACCCCTCCACTTT. The chain carries TRBV6-5 and TRBJ1-6; 7 nucleotides match TRBD1. The CDR3 spans 15 residues. V shed 6 bases, J shed 3 bases, and the junction held 5 bases outside the gene matches. Germline V gene lookup returns CDR1 MNHEY and CDR2 SVGAGI.

This clone was counted a few times. V is TRBV3-1 (or the pseudogene TRBV3-2) and J is TRBJ1-6, with a possible D match to TRBD1 (5 bases). Looked up from germline, CDR1 is LGHDT and CDR2 is YNNKEL (reference sequence). The CDR3 spans 16 residues. V lost 1 base, J lost 6 bases, and 13 bases lay in between. CDR3 sequence: CASSQGPTVLNSPLHF. The CDR3 bases are TGTGCCAGCAGCCAAGGGCCGACAGTGCTTAATTCACCCCTCCACTTT.

This chain connects TRBV10-3 to TRBJ2-3; D not resolved. The germline gives CDR1 ENHRY, CDR2 SYGVKD. V was clipped by 0 bases and J by 6 bases, with 4 bases between them. The CDR3 extends over 12 amino acids. CDR3 nucleotide sequence: TGTGCCATCAGTGAGTCCCTTGATACGCAGTATTTT. The encoded protein is CAISESLDTQYF.

The CDR3 is CASSQEISRHNSPLHF. In DNA form, the CDR3 reads TGCGCCAGCAGCCAAGAGATTAGCAGACATAATTCACCCCTCCACTTT. The rearrangement uses TRBV4-3 and TRBJ1-6; D gene uncertain. This CDR3 region has 16 residues. Between the trimmed V and J ends, which lost 0 bases and 5 bases, there was a span of 11 bases. The germline V gene encodes CDR1 LGHNA and CDR2 YSLEER.

The chain links TRBV7-9 to TRBJ1-1; D unresolved. The CDR3 sequence is 15 residues long. CDR1 is SEHNR, CDR2 FQNEAQ, per germline (reference sequence). Trimming cost V 4 bases and J 0 bases, with 12 bases left between them. The CDR3 loop is CASSSRFPMNTEAFF. The CDR3 DNA sequence: TGTGCCAGCAGCTCGCGGTTCCCCATGAACACTGAAGCTTTCTTT.

The V call is TRBV11-2, the J call TRBJ2-7; a weak D match, TRBD1 (6 bases). Per the germline V gene, CDR1 is SGHAT and CDR2 is FQNNGV. This CDR3 has 12 residues. The germline V and J ends were trimmed by 6 bases and 3 bases, with 9 bases remaining between them. The CDR3 region is CASSKQGYEQYF. Here the CDR3 DNA reads TGTGCCAGCAGTAAACAGGGCTACGAGCAGTACTTC.

The gene calls are TRBV9 and TRBJ1-3; no reliable D call. There are 16 residues in the CDR3. The germline V gene has CDR1 SGDLS and CDR2 YYNGEE. V was cut by 0 bases and J by 1 base, with 11 bases left in between. CDR3 sequence: CASSVAPGGSGNTIYF. CDR3 nucleotides: TGTGCCAGCAGCGTAGCTCCAGGAGGGTCTGGAAACACCATATATTTT.